The clone carrying this TCR beta chain was counted many times. Its target is unknown. These data belong to a study of T cells in Graves' hyperthyroidism and ophthalmopathy. Study-wide points: Ophthalmopathy could be told apart from stable hyperthyroidism with a 13 V-J model.

Trimming took 6 bases from V and 1 from J; bases not matched to a gene: 4. CDR3 length equals 14 residues. Amplification of TCR beta CDR3 regions was performed using RNA transcripts as template. A set of HTBI primers served as the primers for a first-round RT-PCR of the TCR CDR3. In TCRdb, the multiplex PCR reads were re-called with MiXCR into one record per CDR3 protein. The table has about 520,000 distinct CDR3 sequences, roughly 24% seen once. This chain uses TRBV12-3 or TRBV12-4 with TRBJ1-1; TRBD1 matches at 8 bases. The sequence was collected from a woman aged 25 to 45 with Graves' ophthalmopathy. Sample: blood. CDR3: CASRPGTGNTEAFF. For the CDR3, the DNA is TGTGCCAGCAGACCCGGGACAGGGAACACTGAAGCTTTCTTT.